The next 29 T cell receptor beta chains were all read from a single sample in a study of T cell responses to AZD1222 COVID-19 vaccine. Produced via immunoSEQ multiplex PCR; TCRdb's table is partial and in-frame only. The table shows about 190,000 clones, with around 90% occurring only once. Sample: peripheral blood, taken on day 0 of AZD1222 vaccination. Receptor source: an adult in good health.

The CDR3 here is CASSPGTVNWSTEQYF. The CDR3 DNA follows: TGTGCCAGCAGTCCAGGGACAGTCAATTGGTCTACGGAGCAGTACTTC. This chain uses TRBV6-2 or TRBV6-3 with TRBJ2-7, with 7 bases that match TRBD1. Germline V gene sequence: CDR1 MNHEY, CDR2 SVGEGT. CDR3 length equals 16 residues. J was trimmed by 7 bases and V by 5 bases; bases with no gene match: 17.

V is TRBV19 and J is TRBJ2-7, with 9 bases matching TRBD1. The V and J ends lost 5 bases and 3 bases, in that order; junction bases with no gene match: 11. This CDR3 spans 16 amino acids. Germline CDR1 reads LNHDA; CDR2 reads SQIVND (reference sequence). The CDR3 DNA sequence: TGTGCCAGTAGTTTCCACGGACAGGGGAAAGTCTACGAGCAGTACTTC. Protein sequence: CASSFHGQGKVYEQYF. Full variable domain (outside the CDR3, taken from reference TRBV19 and TRBJ2-7): DGGITQSPKYLFRKEGQNVTLSCEQNLNHDAMYWYRQDPGQGLRLIYYSQIVNDFQKGDIAEGYSVSREKKESFPLTVTSAQKNPTAFYLCASSFHGQGKVYEQYFGPGTRLTVT.

The chain combines TRBV5-6 with TRBJ1-2; possibly TRBD1 for D (6 bases). V dropped 6 bases and J dropped 6 bases, with 18 bases sitting between them. Germline CDR1 and CDR2: SGHDT and YYEEEE. This CDR3 is built from 14 residues. The CDR3: CASNLMAGGDGYTF. CDR3 nucleotides: TGTGCCAGCAACCTAATGGCGGGGGGCGATGGCTACACCTTC.

The rearrangement uses TRBV5-1 and TRBJ1-1; 10 nucleotides agree with TRBD1. Unmatched junction bases numbered 3, after V lost 0 bases and J lost 4 bases. The CDR3 is made up of 15 amino acids. Germline CDR1 SGHRS, CDR2 YFSETQ. This CDR3 is CASSLGQGAITEAFF. CDR3 DNA sequence: TGCGCCAGCAGCTTGGGACAGGGGGCTATCACTGAAGCTTTCTTT.

The rearrangement joins TRBV7-3 to TRBJ2-3; 10 bases line up with TRBD2. Per the germline V gene, CDR1 is SGHTA and CDR2 is FQGTGA. Trimming cost V 3 bases and J 3 bases; bases outside gene matches: 9. The CDR3 loop spans 17 amino acids. In nucleotides, the CDR3 is TGTGCCAGCAGCTTGTCTCCAACTAGCGGGGAAACAGATACGCAGTATTTT. It specifies CASSLSPTSGETDTQYF.

The chain couples TRBV11-2 to TRBJ2-7; D may be TRBD1 or TRBD2 (5 bases each). Germline loops: CDR1 SGHAT, CDR2 FQNNGV. The CDR3 contains 15 residues. Trimming removed 5 bases from V and 5 bases from J, with 19 bases in between. CDR3 in DNA: TGTGCCAGCAGCCCGCGTGGGACCGGTATCCACGAGCAGTACTTC. This gives the protein CASSPRGTGIHEQYF.

This sequence joins TRBV5-6 and TRBJ2-7; D gene uncertain. Germline-derived CDR1 and CDR2 are SGHDT and YYEEEE. Trimming took off 3 bases at V and 0 bases at J, with 16 bases between the two ends. The CDR3 runs to 16 residues. CDR3 loop: CASSSTTQTSSYEQYF. In DNA, the CDR3 is TGTGCCAGCAGCTCAACAACTCAGACGAGCTCCTACGAGCAGTACTTC. The complete variable domain, with remaining parts taken from reference TRBV5-6 and TRBJ2-7, reads DAGVTQSPTHLIKTRGQQVTLRCSPKSGHDTVSWYQQALGQGPQFIFQYYEEEERQRGNFPDRFSGHQFPNYSSELNVNALLLGDSALYLCASSSTTQTSSYEQYFGPGTRLTVT.

The V gene is TRBV27, the J gene TRBJ2-1; TRBD2 matches 9 bases. The CDR3 totals 17 residues. CDR1 is MNHEY, CDR2 SMNVEV, per germline (reference sequence). V lost 5 bases and J lost 6; bases outside the gene matches: 14. The CDR3 bases are TGTGCCAGCAGTGGGATAGGCCGGCGGGAGGGTGGCAATGAGCAGTTCTTC. Translating it yields CASSGIGRREGGNEQFF.

The chain is built from TRBV13 and TRBJ2-5, with TRBD1 identical over 9 bases. V lost 2 bases and J lost 1; bases outside the gene matches: 5. Germline V gene lookup returns CDR1 PRHDT and CDR2 FYEKMQ (reference sequence). This CDR3 region has 16 residues. The CDR3 sequence is CASSLSGTGSQETQYF. The CDR3 coding sequence is TGTGCCAGCAGCTTATCGGGGACAGGGAGCCAAGAGACCCAGTACTTC.

The chain is built from TRBV7-6 and TRBJ2-3; a weak D match, TRBD2 (6 bases). This CDR3 contains 11 residues. The ends were cut back, 8 bases at V and 14 bases at J, with 17 bases in the middle. Per the germline V gene, CDR1 is SGHVS and CDR2 is FNYEAQ. The CDR3 region is CASGAGWNLYF. The CDR3 coding sequence is TGTGCCAGCGGAGCGGGTTGGAACCTGTATTTT.

The V call is TRBV18, the J call TRBJ1-1; the match to TRBD1 covers 7 bases. V gave up 4 bases and J gave up 5 bases; unmatched junction bases: 10. Germline lookup yields CDR1 KGHSH and CDR2 LQKENI. The CDR3 totals 15 residues. The CDR3, as DNA: TGTGCCAGCTCACGGCTCGGACAGGTTGGGACTGAAGCTTTCTTT. Translation: CASSRLGQVGTEAFF.

V usage is TRBV7-2 and J usage is TRBJ1-2, with D unresolved. From germline, CDR1 is SGHTA and CDR2 FQGNSA. This CDR3 region has 14 residues. Trimming pared 5 bases from V and 0 bases from J, leaving 10 bases between. DNA for the CDR3: TGTGCCAGCAGCCCCTCGCGGTCTAACTATGGCTACACCTTC. Its translation is CASSPSRSNYGYTF.

This clone was observed a few times. In DNA form, the CDR3 reads TGTGCCACCAGCAGAGATCGGGGCTCGGCGACCCTCCACTTT. Amino acid sequence: CATSRDRGSATLHF. The V and J genes are TRBV15 and TRBJ1-6; the D gene is possibly TRBD1 (5 bases). With 0 bases removed from V and 14 bases from J, the gap between germline ends came to 14 bases. Germline loops: CDR1 LNHNV, CDR2 YYDKDF (reference sequence). The CDR3 covers 14 residues.

This clone appeared once. The CDR3 spells CASSLQGRDEKLFF. The CDR3 region has the DNA TGTGCCAGCAGTTTACAGGGGCGGGATGAAAAACTGTTTTTT. The rearrangement uses TRBV6-6 and TRBJ1-4; 7 nucleotides agree with TRBD1. Germline CDR1 and CDR2: MNHNY and SVGAGI (reference sequence). This CDR3 is built from 14 residues. J lost 6 bases, V lost 4 bases, and 5 bases had no gene match.

The chain is built from TRBV7-8 and TRBJ1-1, with a weak D call TRBD1 (6 bases). V was shortened by 0 bases and J by 1 base, with 21 bases between the two germline ends. Germline V CDR1 and CDR2: SGHVS, FQNEAQ. CDR3 length: 19 residues. CDR3 protein: CASSLAFLRSEGENTEAFF. CDR3 in DNA: TGTGCCAGCAGCTTAGCTTTCCTCCGCTCTGAGGGGGAGAACACTGAAGCTTTCTTT.

This chain links TRBV3-1 (or the pseudogene TRBV3-2) with TRBJ2-5, with D unclear. There are 17 residues in the CDR3. The ends were cut back, 3 bases at V and 2 bases at J, with 19 bases in the middle. Germline CDR1 LGHDT, CDR2 YNNKEL (reference sequence). The CDR3 nucleotides read TGTGCCAGCAGCCAGCATTTATCGGCAGGCCTACAAGAGACCCAGTACTTC. It encodes CASSQHLSAGLQETQYF.

The gene calls are TRBV10-3 and TRBJ1-2; 9 bases line up with TRBD1. CDR1 is ENHRY, CDR2 SYGVKD, per germline. J gave up 6 bases and V 7 bases, and 6 bases lay outside the gene matches. The CDR3 consists of 13 residues. The CDR3 spells CAITTGGEDGYTF. CDR3 in DNA: TGTGCCATCACTACAGGGGGCGAGGATGGCTACACCTTC.

The chain couples TRBV7-2 to TRBJ1-3; perhaps TRBD1 as D (5 bases). The V gene's germline CDR1 is SGHTA and CDR2 FQGNSA. Trimming removed 4 bases from V and 3 bases from J, with 13 bases in between. The CDR3 extends over 15 amino acids. DNA of the CDR3: TGTGCCAGCAGCTCAGGAGACAGTTTTGGAAACACCATATATTTT. Protein: CASSSGDSFGNTIYF. The full variable domain, rest sourced from reference TRBV7-2 and TRBJ1-3, is GAGVSQSPSNKVTEKGKDVELRCDPISGHTALYWYRQSLGQGLEFLIYFQGNSAPDKSGLPSDRFSAERTGGSVSTLTIQRTQQEDSAVYLCASSSGDSFGNTIYFGEGSWLTVV.

This sequence joins TRBV4-2 and TRBJ2-5, with TRBD2 identical over 9 bases. CDR1 is LGHNA, CDR2 YNFKEQ, per germline. V trimming: 4 bases; J trimming: 5 bases; junction bases outside the gene matches: 11. The CDR3 extends over 16 amino acids. CDR3 protein: CASSPTLSGGRETQYF. For the CDR3, the DNA is TGTGCCAGCAGCCCAACCCTTAGCGGGGGACGGGAGACCCAGTACTTC.

This clone was seen a handful of times. The gene calls are TRBV11-2 and TRBJ2-1, with 9 bases identical to TRBD2. This CDR3 contains 15 residues. Germline V lookup: CDR1 SGHAT, CDR2 FQNNGV. J was trimmed by 2 bases and V by 4 bases; bases with no gene match: 3. CDR3 sequence: CASSSTSGPYNEQFF. The DNA of the CDR3 is TGTGCCAGCAGCTCGACTAGCGGACCCTACAATGAGCAGTTCTTC.

The V gene is TRBV7-2, the J gene TRBJ1-5; perhaps TRBD1 as D (5 bases). The CDR3 totals 18 residues. Germline CDR1 reads SGHTA; CDR2 reads FQGNSA. V lost 0 bases and J lost 3, with 18 bases in between. The CDR3 is CASSLATGPSYSNQPQHF. CDR3 DNA: TGTGCCAGCAGCTTAGCGACGGGGCCCAGCTATTCCAATCAGCCCCAGCATTTT.

The genes are TRBV29-1 and TRBJ2-5, with 9 bases that match TRBD1. Germline V gives CDR1 SQVTM, CDR2 ANQGSEA. The CDR3 runs 14 residues. Trimming cost V 6 bases and J 7 bases; bases outside gene matches: 12. CDR3 coding DNA: TGCAGCGTAAAACAGGGGGCGACTCTAGGGACCCAGTACTTC. Encoded protein: CSVKQGATLGTQYF.

This chain joins TRBV2 and TRBJ1-1, with D uncertain. Per the germline V gene, CDR1 is SNHLY and CDR2 is FYNNEI. Trimming shortened V by 2 bases and J by 2 bases, and 12 bases separated the two germline ends. The CDR3 is 15 residues long. CDR3: CASSELGPRNTEAFF. CDR3 in DNA: TGTGCCAGCAGTGAATTAGGGCCGAGAAACACTGAAGCTTTCTTT. The full variable domain, in which reference TRBV2 and TRBJ1-1 provide the parts outside the CDR3, is EPEVTQTPSHQVTQMGQEVILRCVPISNHLYFYWYRQILGQKVEFLVSFYNNEISEKSEIFDDQFSVERPDGSNFTLKIRSTKLEDSAMYFCASSELGPRNTEAFFGQGTRLTVV.

CDR3 loop: CASSPQGETQYF. The CDR3 bases are TGTGCCAGTAGTCCGCAGGGAGAGACCCAGTACTTC. The chain is built from TRBV19 and TRBJ2-5; possibly TRBD1 for D (5 bases). Germline lookup yields CDR1 LNHDA and CDR2 SQIVND (reference sequence). CDR3 size: 12 residues. Trimming took 5 bases from V and 4 from J, leaving 8 bases between them.

The rearrangement joins TRBV18 to TRBJ2-1, with 7 nucleotides matching TRBD1. The J segment lost 0 bases and the V segment lost 4 bases, leaving 6 bases of the junction unmatched. Germline loops: CDR1 KGHSH, CDR2 LQKENI. The CDR3 is 16 amino acids. This CDR3 is CASSREQGSSYNEQFF. In DNA form, the CDR3 reads TGTGCCAGCTCACGCGAACAGGGGAGCTCCTACAATGAGCAGTTCTTC.

CDR3 region: CASRGGRDTGELFF. As DNA, the CDR3 is TGCGCCAGCAGGGGGGGGCGAGACACCGGGGAGCTGTTTTTT. This chain joins TRBV5-1 and TRBJ2-2; possibly TRBD2 for D (7 bases). The germline V gene encodes CDR1 SGHRS and CDR2 YFSETQ. V lost 5 bases to trimming and J lost 3 bases, with 11 bases between them. The CDR3 contains 14 residues.

This chain joins TRBV4-3 and TRBJ2-7; TRBD1 matches at 8 bases. Germline V CDR1 and CDR2: LGHNA, YSLEER. The CDR3 totals 15 residues. After removal of 1 base from V and 6 bases from J, the junction contained 8 bases not matched to a gene. CDR3 bases: TGCGCCAGCAGCCAAGTATCAGGGGGCCCTGGCGAGCAGTACTTC. Translation gives CASSQVSGGPGEQYF.

The chain couples TRBV19 to TRBJ2-7, with D unresolved. V was shortened by 0 bases and J by 2 bases, with 5 bases between the two germline ends. The germline CDR1 and CDR2 sequences are LNHDA and SQIVND (reference sequence). The CDR3 length is 13 residues. The CDR3 region is CASSIDETYEQYF. The CDR3 bases are TGTGCCAGTAGTATAGACGAGACCTACGAGCAGTACTTC.

The gene calls are TRBV7-9 and TRBJ2-5, with unresolved D. Between the trimmed V and J ends, which lost 1 base and 6 bases, there was a span of 6 bases. This CDR3 has 12 amino acids. Per the germline V gene, CDR1 is SEHNR and CDR2 is FQNEAQ (reference sequence). CDR3 loop: CASSLGGKTQYF. CDR3 coding DNA: TGTGCCAGCAGCTTAGGGGGAAAGACCCAGTACTTC. The whole variable domain, filled in from reference TRBV7-9 and TRBJ2-5, reads DTGVSQNPRHKITKRGQNVTFRCDPISEHNRLYWYRQTLGQGPEFLTYFQNEAQLEKSRLLSDRFSAERPKGSFSTLEIQRTEQGDSAMYLCASSLGGKTQYFGPGTRLLVL.